Listed here are 14 T cell receptor beta chains from one sample, sequenced in a study of post-analysis software for immune sequencing data. Study-wide points: Patients showed TRBV5-6, TRBV5-1 and TRBV20-1 among a few TRBV segments more frequent than in controls.

Antigen specificity for these receptors is unknown. Unique molecular identifiers were built into the TCR beta cDNA libraries. TCRdb re-analysed the PCR reads in MiXCR, keeping a single row per CDR3 protein. The sample shows fewer than 550,000 distinct CDR3 sequences, roughly 34% of them seen only once. Source material: blood. These receptors all stem from a girl aged 2-17 years with multiple sclerosis.

V and J are TRBV6-5 and TRBJ2-3; TRBD2 aligns across 9 bases. This CDR3 comprises 15 residues. Germline lookup yields CDR1 MNHEY and CDR2 SVGAGI. The V gene end was trimmed by 3 bases and the J gene end by 3 bases; junction bases not matched to a gene: 4. This chain's CDR3 is CASSYGGGATDTQYF. The CDR3 DNA follows: TGTGCCAGCAGTTATGGCGGGGGGGCAACAGATACGCAGTATTTT.

This clonotype was picked up a small number of times. The rearrangement uses TRBV15 and TRBJ1-1; 8 bases are shared with TRBD1. CDR3 size: 15 residues. V shed 5 bases and J 1 base; nucleotides not matched to a gene: 6. Germline loops: CDR1 LNHNV, CDR2 YYDKDF (reference sequence). This CDR3 reads CATSGCGQGNTEAFF. The CDR3 bases are TGTGCCACCAGCGGCTGCGGACAGGGGAACACTGAAGCTTTCTTT.

The CDR3 here is CASSFRMWDSNQPQHF. DNA of the CDR3: TGTGCCAGCAGTTTCCGTATGTGGGATAGCAATCAGCCCCAGCATTTT. The chain couples TRBV12-3 or TRBV12-4 to TRBJ1-5; the D is unclear. The ends were cut back, 3 bases at V and 0 bases at J, with 12 bases in the middle. The CDR3 has 16 residues.

This clonotype showed up many times. The rearrangement links TRBV6-6 to TRBJ2-3; D uncertain. Germline V gene lookup returns CDR1 MNHNY and CDR2 SVGAGI (reference sequence). Trimming removed 0 bases at V and 1 base at J, with 2 bases between. The CDR3 is 13 amino acids. This chain's CDR3 is CASSYSGTDTQYF. The CDR3 DNA reads TGTGCCAGCAGTTACTCTGGCACAGATACGCAGTATTTT.

This chain connects TRBV5-1 to TRBJ2-1; D is ambiguous. Trimming shortened V by 1 base and J by 4 bases, and 12 bases separated the two germline ends. Per germline, CDR1 SGHRS and CDR2 YFSETQ. This CDR3 has 15 residues. The CDR3 loop reads CASSLFDPTYNEQFF. The CDR3 coding sequence is TGCGCCAGCAGCTTGTTTGACCCCACATACAATGAGCAGTTCTTC.

The V gene is TRBV5-5, the J gene TRBJ1-2; no clear D gene. CDR3 length: 16 residues. CDR1 and CDR2 from the germline V gene are SGHKS and YYEKEE (reference sequence). Trimming shortened V by 0 bases and J by 1 base, and 13 bases separated the two germline ends. CDR3 residues: CASSLEGRSFNYGYTF. For the CDR3, the DNA is TGTGCCAGCAGCTTGGAGGGCAGAAGCTTTAACTATGGCTACACCTTC.

The chain uses TRBV7-9 and TRBJ2-3; D gene uncertain. The germline gives CDR1 SEHNR, CDR2 FQNEAQ (reference sequence). V lost 1 base, J lost 10 bases, and 9 bases lay in between. This CDR3 spans 12 amino acids. The CDR3 protein is CASSLVGVAQYF. The CDR3 DNA follows: TGTGCCAGCAGCTTAGTAGGAGTGGCGCAGTATTTT.

The chain recombines TRBV6-1 with TRBJ1-1; 10 nucleotides match TRBD1. The CDR3 is 15 amino acids. Germline CDR1 and CDR2: MNHNS and SASEGT. The trim removed 6 bases at V and 4 bases at J, leaving 8 bases unmatched. CDR3 DNA: TGTGCCAGCAGCCCCCGACAGGGGGCATCCACTGAAGCTTTCTTT. Amino acid sequence: CASSPRQGASTEAFF.

The chain joins TRBV20-1 to TRBJ2-4, with 10 nucleotides matching TRBD1. Germline values: CDR1 DFQATT, CDR2 SNEGSKA (reference sequence). CDR3 length: 16 amino acids. J gave up 4 bases and V 6 bases, and 12 bases lay outside the gene matches. This chain's CDR3 is CSAGRPGQGPKNIQYF. The CDR3 nucleotides read TGCAGTGCCGGAAGACCGGGACAGGGGCCGAAAAACATTCAGTACTTC.

This clonotype was detected a few times. The V gene is TRBV13, the J gene TRBJ1-2; TRBD1 aligns across 8 bases. V was clipped by 3 bases and J by 0 bases; unmatched bases: 3. CDR3 length equals 15 residues. CDR1 is PRHDT, CDR2 FYEKMQ, per germline (reference sequence). DNA for the CDR3: TGTGCCAGCAGCTTGGGACAGGCTGCTAACTATGGCTACACCTTC. This sequence encodes CASSLGQAANYGYTF.

DNA of the CDR3: TGTGCCAGCTCAAAACGGCATGAGGGCACATATAGCAATCAGCCCCAGCATTTT. Its translation is CASSKRHEGTYSNQPQHF. This rearrangement joins TRBV18 to TRBJ1-5; unclear D gene. CDR1 KGHSH and CDR2 LQKENI come from the germline V gene. This CDR3 comprises 18 residues. The V gene lost 5 bases and the J gene lost 0 bases, with 20 bases spanning the gap.

This sequence joins TRBV7-3 and TRBJ2-1; D is undetermined. This CDR3 is built from 17 residues. Germline V gene data show CDR1 as SGHTA and CDR2 as FQGTGA. Deletions cut 1 base from V and 0 bases from J, with 13 bases between. The CDR3 is CASSLNVRVSSYNEQFF. Here the CDR3 DNA reads TGTGCCAGCAGCTTAAATGTTAGGGTGAGCTCCTACAATGAGCAGTTCTTC.

The rearrangement joins TRBV20-1 to TRBJ1-2; TRBD1 aligns across 8 bases. The CDR3 has 15 amino acids. The ends lost 8 bases at V and 2 bases at J; junction bases unmatched: 13. In germline, CDR1 is DFQATT, CDR2 SNEGSKA (reference sequence). CDR3 in amino acids: CSPALGGQENYGYTF. CDR3 nucleotides: TGCAGTCCAGCCCTTGGGGGACAGGAAAACTATGGCTACACCTTC.

This clonotype was observed a handful of times. The chain combines TRBV6-6 with TRBJ1-2; 9 bases agree with TRBD1. The germline V gene has CDR1 MNHNY and CDR2 SVGAGI (reference sequence). The CDR3 consists of 14 residues. The V and J ends lost 4 bases and 8 bases, in that order; junction bases with no gene match: 8. This chain's CDR3 is CASSSAGQGGGYTF. The CDR3 DNA reads as TGTGCCAGCAGTTCCGCGGGACAGGGAGGCGGCTACACCTTC.